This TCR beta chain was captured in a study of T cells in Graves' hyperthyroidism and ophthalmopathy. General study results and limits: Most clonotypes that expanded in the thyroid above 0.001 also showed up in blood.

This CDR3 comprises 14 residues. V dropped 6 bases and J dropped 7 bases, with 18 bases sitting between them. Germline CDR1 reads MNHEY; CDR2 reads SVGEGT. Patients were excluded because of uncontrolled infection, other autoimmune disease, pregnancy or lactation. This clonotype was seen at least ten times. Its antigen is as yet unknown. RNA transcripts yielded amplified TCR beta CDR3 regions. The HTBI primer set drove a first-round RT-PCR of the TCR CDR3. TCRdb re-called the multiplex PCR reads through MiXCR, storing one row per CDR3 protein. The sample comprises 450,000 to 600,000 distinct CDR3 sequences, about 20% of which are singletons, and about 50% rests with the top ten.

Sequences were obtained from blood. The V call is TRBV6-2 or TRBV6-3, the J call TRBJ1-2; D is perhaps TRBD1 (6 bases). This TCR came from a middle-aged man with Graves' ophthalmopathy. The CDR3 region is CASSIDRLSVGYTF. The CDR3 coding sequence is TGTGCCAGCAGCATTGACAGGCTCTCCGTTGGCTACACCTTC.